The table lists the clone carrying this T cell receptor beta chain with a few counts. What it binds is unknown. Isolation per sample recovered at least 7 million PBMCs. These data come from a study of blood T cells in healthy people across ages. V shed 3 bases and J shed 5 bases, with 11 bases lying between them. The CDR3 covers 13 residues. Germline V CDR1 and CDR2: DFQATT, SNEGSKA (reference sequence). Then a second PCR, running roughly 6 to 11 cycles, was carried out with a sample-barcoded 5' primer and a J-beta primer mix. A 12-random-nucleotide template-switch adaptor tagged each cDNA molecule. TCRdb re-called the 5' RACE reads with MiXCR, one entry per CDR3 protein. Here the sample spans more than 700,000 distinct CDR3 sequences, about 47% being singletons. Study findings and constraints: Strong correlation was found linking TCR beta diversity to naive T cell percentage.

The chain carries TRBV20-1 and TRBJ1-5, with D maybe TRBD1 (5 bases). Source material: blood. The receptor was isolated from a man of 80 years or more in good health. The chain's CDR3 is CSASRDGDQPQHF. The CDR3 DNA sequence: TGCAGTGCTAGCCGGGACGGAGATCAGCCCCAGCATTTT.